This T cell receptor (beta chain) was recovered during a study of blood T cells in healthy people across ages. In the study overall: For every two T cells, template switching captured about one barcoded beta molecule.

With V trimmed by 11 bases and J by 8 bases, 7 bases remained unmatched. The CDR3 length is 11 residues. Germline loops: CDR1 MNHEY, CDR2 SMNVEV (reference sequence). It was with a sample-barcoded 5' primer and a J-beta primer mix that a second PCR of about 7 to 12 cycles was run. Each cDNA was tagged by a template-switch adaptor containing 12 random nucleotides. Every individual sample yielded 2.5 million or more paired-end reads (each containing CDR3). TCRdb analysed the 5' RACE reads with MiXCR anew, one entry per CDR3 protein. The sample shows 1.5 million to 2 million distinct CDR3 sequences, 28% of them seen only once. Study findings and constraints: Because sorting was not performed, PBMCs prevented conclusive naive versus antigen-experienced comparison.

As regards this clonotype: Its antigen is not known.

The chain joins TRBV27 to TRBJ1-2, with TRBD1 matching 8 bases. Source material: blood. The clonotype comes from a woman aged 25 to 39 in good health. The CDR3 nucleotides are TGTGCCTCCACAGGGGGTAACGGCTACACCTTC. This sequence encodes CASTGGNGYTF.